Listed below are T cell receptor beta chains from one sample, sequenced in a study of cytomegalovirus exposure and HLA in healthy donors. This table comes from immunoSEQ multiplex PCR, and its TCRdb copy is limited to in-frame clones, with some not included. The data show 90,000 to 110,000 clones, about four fifths seen once. The sample consisted of PBMCs. The receptors stem from a man aged 35 to 55 in good health and CMV-seronegative. The CDR3 runs from the conserved cysteine through the conserved F or W. A D gene is named only where the DNA matches it firmly. Clone size appears in some rows only: once, few, many, or a class for an expanded clone.

D gene	J gene	clone size	V gene	CDR3 DNA	CDR3 protein
TRBD1	TRBJ1-5	once	TRBV2	TGTGCCAGCAGTGAGCCCGGGACAGGAGATAGCAATCAGCCCCAGCATTTT	CASSEPGTGDSNQPQHF
TRBD2	TRBJ2-7	once	TRBV2	TGTGCCAGCAGTGAAAACCTTAGCGGGAGCGGCGAGCAGTACTTC	CASSENLSGSGEQYF
NA	TRBJ1-4	NA	TRBV7-2	TGTGCCAGCAGCTTAAGGGGGGGCCAGATTAATGAAAAACTGTTTTTT	CASSLRGGQINEKLFF
NA	TRBJ2-7	NA	TRBV27	TGTGCCAGCAGCACAGGTCCCGGCTCCTACGAGCAGTACTTC	CASSTGPGSYEQYF
NA	TRBJ2-7	NA	TRBV9	TGTGCCAGCAGCGGCGACAGCTACGAGCAGTACTTC	CASSGDSYEQYF
NA	TRBJ1-2	few	TRBV5-6	TGTGCCAGCAGTCGGGACACCTATGGCTACACCTTC	CASSRDTYGYTF
TRBD1	TRBJ1-5	medium-sized	TRBV7-9	TGTGCCAGCAGCTTAGGGGGGACAGGCTCCGGCGGAGGGCCCCAGCATTTT	CASSLGGTGSGGGPQHF
TRBD1	TRBJ2-7	NA	TRBV12-5	TGTGCTAGTGGTTTGGTACCCGGGACAGGGATATCCTACGAGCAGTACTTC	CASGLVPGTGISYEQYF
NA	TRBJ1-1	NA	TRBV29-1	TGCAGCGTGGGGCGATACACTGAAGCTTTCTTT	CSVGRYTEAFF
TRBD1	TRBJ2-7	NA	TRBV18	TGTGCCAGCTCACCCAGGGACAGGGGCTACGAGCAGTACTTC	CASSPRDRGYEQYF
TRBD2	TRBJ2-3	NA	TRBV27	TGTGCCAGCAGGGGACTAGCGGGAGGAGGAAACACAGATACGCAGTATTTT	CASRGLAGGGNTDTQYF
TRBD1	TRBJ2-2	few	TRBV5-1	TGCGCCAGCAGCATGTCCGGGACAGCGAACACCGGGGAGCTGTTTTTT	CASSMSGTANTGELFF
NA	TRBJ1-2	NA	TRBV9	TGTGCCAGCAGCGAAATGGGGGGTGGTGGGTATGGCTACACCTTC	CASSEMGGGGYGYTF
NA	TRBJ2-7	few	TRBV4-3	TGCGCCAGCAGCCAAGGAGGGAACTACGAGCAGTACTTC	CASSQGGNYEQYF
NA	TRBJ2-1	NA	TRBV5-1	TGCGCCAGCAGCTTGTTGACGGGGACAGAGCAGTTCTTC	CASSLLTGTEQFF
TRBD2	TRBJ2-2	NA	TRBV7-9	TGTGCCAGCCGAAGGGGCGGGGGGGCCCTTCCCGGGGAGCTGTTTTTT	CASRRGGGALPGELFF
NA	TRBJ1-5	NA	TRBV10-3	TGTGCCACGCAGGAGGGCCTCGAGGGCAATCAGCCCCAGCATTTT	CATQEGLEGNQPQHF
NA	TRBJ2-3	NA	TRBV4-3	TGCGCCAGCAGCCAAGAGGGCGGGGCAGCGGATACGCAGTATTTT	CASSQEGGAADTQYF
TRBD1	TRBJ2-2	NA	TRBV28	TGTGCCAGCACCGCCGGGACAGGGGGAACCGGGGAGCTGTTTTTT	CASTAGTGGTGELFF
TRBD1	TRBJ1-1	NA	TRBV6-5	TGTGCCAGCAGTTCTACAGGGGACACTGAAGCTTTCTTT	CASSSTGDTEAFF
TRBD1	TRBJ1-1	NA	TRBV5-5	TGTGCCAGCAGCCACCCCCGGGGACAGGGAGGGACTGAAGCTTTCTTT	CASSHPRGQGGTEAFF
NA	TRBJ1-2	NA	TRBV6-5	TGTGCCAGCAGTTACTCGACAGCTAACTATGGCTACACCTTC	CASSYSTANYGYTF
NA	TRBJ2-7	NA	TRBV29-1	TGCAGCGTTCCGGGGAACGGCGAGCAGTACTTC	CSVPGNGEQYF
TRBD2	TRBJ2-1	once	TRBV30	TGTGCCTGGAGTGGGGGGGGTGAGCAGTTCTTC	CAWSGGGEQFF
TRBD2	TRBJ2-1	NA	TRBV6-5	TGTGCCAGCAGTACCACTAGCGGCGCCGCGCGGGAGCAGTTCTTC	CASSTTSGAAREQFF
TRBD2	TRBJ2-7	NA	TRBV11-2	TGTGCCAGCAGCGTGCCACGGGCTAGCGGGGCGTACGAGCAGTACTTC	CASSVPRASGAYEQYF
TRBD1	TRBJ2-1	NA	TRBV7-6	TGTGCCAGCAGCCTAATGGGGACAGGCTACAATGAGCAGTTCTTC	CASSLMGTGYNEQFF
TRBD2	TRBJ2-3	NA	TRBV7-2	TGTGCCAGCAGGACTAGGCGGGGGACCACAGATACGCAGTATTTT	CASRTRRGTTDTQYF
NA	TRBJ1-1	NA	TRBV4-1	TGCGCCAGCAGCCAACCCCTCAGGGGCGTCACTGAAGCTTTCTTT	CASSQPLRGVTEAFF
NA	TRBJ1-3	NA	TRBV5-1	TGCGCCAGCAGCCTCGCCTTAGGGGCTGGAAACACCATATATTTT	CASSLALGAGNTIYF
NA	TRBJ2-7	NA	TRBV29-1	TGCAGCGCCGCTGCGGGCTACTCCTACGAGCAGTACTTC	CSAAAGYSYEQYF
TRBD2	TRBJ2-7	few	TRBV18	TGTGCCAGCTCTGATGGGGGGGAAAAGTTGGGCCACGAGCAGTACTTC	CASSDGGEKLGHEQYF
NA	TRBJ1-2	NA	TRBV25-1	TGTGCCAGCAGAGCAGGGGCCAGCTATGGCTACACCTTC	CASRAGASYGYTF
NA	TRBJ1-1	NA	TRBV7-9	TGTGCCAGCAGCGAAGGGGGCACTGAAGCTTTCTTT	CASSEGGTEAFF
NA	TRBJ2-7	NA	TRBV7-9	TGTGCCAGCAGCTTAGTGCGAGAGCGAAAGCTCCGCTACTACGAGCAGTACTTC	CASSLVRERKLRYYEQYF
NA	TRBJ1-1	NA	TRBV28	TGTGCCAGCGGCGGTGCTTTCTTT	CASGGAFF
NA	TRBJ2-1	NA	TRBV19	TGTGCCAGTAGACCCGGGATAGGTCAGTACAATGAGCAGTTCTTC	CASRPGIGQYNEQFF
NA	TRBJ1-2	NA	TRBV5-6	TGTGCCAGCAGCTTGGGGCAGGGAACCAACTATGGCTACACCTTC	CASSLGQGTNYGYTF
TRBD2	TRBJ2-7	few	TRBV7-9	TGTTCCAGCAGCCTCCGACTAGCGGGAGGGCCGAACCCCTACGAGCAGTACTTC	CSSSLRLAGGPNPYEQYF
TRBD1	TRBJ2-7	NA	TRBV4-2	TGTGCCAGCAGCCAGGCCGGGACAGCCTCCTACGAGCAGTACTTC	CASSQAGTASYEQYF
NA	TRBJ2-7	NA	TRBV7-9	TGTGCCAGCAGCCTAGGAGGGGGCTCCGAGCAGTACTTC	CASSLGGGSEQYF
TRBD2	TRBJ2-5	NA	TRBV9	TGTGCCAGCAGCCTCGGGGCTAGCGGGATCCTCCAAGAGACCCAGTACTTC	CASSLGASGILQETQYF
NA	TRBJ2-1	NA	TRBV25-1	TGTGCCAGCAGTGAATCTGACGGGAGCTACAATGAGCAGTTCTTC	CASSESDGSYNEQFF
TRBD1	TRBJ1-1	NA	TRBV29-1	TGCAGCGTTAACAGGGGGACTGAAGCTTTCTTT	CSVNRGTEAFF
NA	TRBJ2-2	NA	TRBV9	TGTGCCAGCAGCGTCAGGGGAGATAGCACCGGGGAGCTGTTTTTT	CASSVRGDSTGELFF
NA	TRBJ1-1	NA	TRBV19	TGTGCCAGTAGTCAAACAGGGATGATGAACACTGAAGCTTTCTTT	CASSQTGMMNTEAFF
NA	TRBJ2-7	NA	TRBV20-1	TGCAGTGCTAGAGATCCGGTGGGACTTTACTTC	CSARDPVGLYF
NA	TRBJ1-4	NA	TRBV10-3	TGTGCCATCAGTGAGGAGGGTTCAACTAATGAAAAACTGTTTTTT	CAISEEGSTNEKLFF
NA	TRBJ1-1	NA	TRBV27	TGTGCCAGCAGTTTAATGGGGCAGGGTACTGAAGCTTTCTTT	CASSLMGQGTEAFF
NA	TRBJ2-2	few	TRBV13	TGTGCCAGCAGCTTAGAGCCTCCGGGCACCGGGGAGCTGTTTTTT	CASSLEPPGTGELFF
NA	TRBJ1-4	few	TRBV6-5	TGTGCCAGCAGTTACTCGAGGGAGGGTAATGAAAAACTGTTTTTT	CASSYSREGNEKLFF
NA	TRBJ1-4	few	TRBV14	TGTGCCAGCAGCCAAGAGGACAGAAAGATCCCTAAACTGTTTTTT	CASSQEDRKIPKLFF
TRBD2	TRBJ2-3	NA	TRBV6-4	TGTGCCAGCAGCCTGCGACTAGCCGGGTCCCCAGATACGCAGTATTTT	CASSLRLAGSPDTQYF
NA	TRBJ1-4	once	TRBV23-1	TGCGCCAGCAGTCAATCGTCGGGGAGTGGTGAAAAACTGTTTTTT	CASSQSSGSGEKLFF